These 21 T cell receptor beta chains originate from one sample sequenced in a study of cytomegalovirus exposure and HLA in healthy donors (dated by TCRdb to 2015 to 2018). Receptor libraries were prepared by the immunoSEQ multiplex PCR assay. For the multiplex PCR, a mixture combining 60 forward primers for TCR Vbeta segments and 13 reverse primers for TCR Jbeta segments was used. In TCRdb, the immuneACCESS table is reduced to in-frame sequences with V and J assigned. These tables do not hold every clone; where another copy was compared, an unresolved V gene accounts for under half, and the others remain unexplained. This sample gives about 59,000 clones in total; more than 70% of them show up just once. In total, the top ten clones hold 6.5% to 8.5% of the sample. Sequencing used PBMCs. The receptor set was obtained from a man younger than 45 in good health and CMV-seropositive.

This chain uses TRBV10-3 with TRBJ2-6; 8 bases map to TRBD1. The CDR3 covers 17 residues. V trimming: 10 bases; J trimming: 2 bases; junction bases outside the gene matches: 13. CDR1 is ENHRY and CDR2 is SYGVKD in the germline V gene. CDR3 nucleotide sequence: TGTGCCACGACTCATTTAGGACAGGGAACTGGGGCCAACGTCCTGACTTTC. This sequence encodes CATTHLGQGTGANVLTF.

This chain links TRBV4-1 with TRBJ1-2, with 8 bases aligning to TRBD1. V shed 1 base and J 1 base; nucleotides not matched to a gene: 8. This CDR3 region has 17 residues. Germline V gene sequence: CDR1 MGHRA, CDR2 YSYEKL. CDR3 residues: CASSQAPGQDFNYGYTF. Written as DNA, the CDR3 is TGCGCCAGCAGCCAAGCACCGGGACAGGACTTTAACTATGGCTACACCTTC.

The gene calls are TRBV21-1 and TRBJ1-5; the table calls TRBD1, which could not be checked here. TRBV21-1 is labeled a pseudogene. The CDR3 sequence is 17 residues long. In DNA, the CDR3 is TGTGCCAGCAGCCCGCAGGAAGGGGTCCGCTCCAATCAGCCCCAGCATTTT. Translated, it gives CASSPQEGVRSNQPQHF.

The chain joins TRBV7-8 to TRBJ2-4; D is possibly TRBD1 (5 bases). V was shortened by 5 bases and J by 9 bases, with 17 bases between the two germline ends. Per germline, CDR1 SGHVS and CDR2 FQNEAQ. The CDR3 has 14 residues. CDR3 DNA sequence: TGTGCCAGCAGCCTTGACGCAGGGAAGGGCATTCAGTACTTC. Translated: CASSLDAGKGIQYF.

CDR3: CASSLRPWTGNTGELFF. In nucleotides, the CDR3 is TGTGCCAGCAGCTTGCGACCTTGGACAGGGAACACCGGGGAGCTGTTTTTT. J is TRBJ2-2 and V is TRBV5-6; TRBD1 agrees at 7 bases. The CDR3 is 17 amino acids. V shed 1 base and J 1 base; nucleotides not matched to a gene: 7. CDR1 is SGHDT, CDR2 YYEEEE, per germline.

The chain joins TRBV7-9 to TRBJ1-2; D is unclear. V lost 4 bases to trimming and J lost 5 bases, with 11 bases between them. This CDR3 is 13 amino acids long. Germline V CDR1 and CDR2: SEHNR, FQNEAQ (reference sequence). In nucleotides, the CDR3 is TGTGCCAGCAGCTATGAGGGTGGTTATGGCTACACCTTC. Protein sequence: CASSYEGGYGYTF. The whole variable domain, remainder taken from reference TRBV7-9 and TRBJ1-2, is DTGVSQNPRHKITKRGQNVTFRCDPISEHNRLYWYRQTLGQGPEFLTYFQNEAQLEKSRLLSDRFSAERPKGSFSTLEIQRTEQGDSAMYLCASSYEGGYGYTFGSGTRLTVV.

This clone was seen more than once but under ten times. The CDR3 here is CAWSYRDRGYGANVLTF. For the CDR3, the DNA is TGTGCCTGGAGCTACCGGGACAGGGGGTATGGGGCCAACGTCCTGACTTTC. The V gene is TRBV30, the J gene TRBJ2-6; 11 bases match TRBD1. Per germline, CDR1 GTSNPN and CDR2 SVGIG (reference sequence). The CDR3 runs to 17 residues. V lost 3 bases to trimming and J lost 3 bases; unmatched junction nucleotides: 7.

The V gene is TRBV7-8, the J gene TRBJ1-1, with 8 bases fitting TRBD1. The CDR3 sequence is 18 residues long. Trimming at V came to 2 bases and at J to 0 bases, leaving 11 bases not matched to a gene. The germline CDR1 and CDR2 sequences are SGHVS and FQNEAQ. CDR3 coding DNA: TGTGCCAGCAGCTTATTTATAATGCGGACAGGGATGAACACTGAAGCTTTCTTT. Amino acid sequence: CASSLFIMRTGMNTEAFF.

The V gene is TRBV5-6, the J gene TRBJ2-7, with a tentative D call TRBD2 (5 bases). There are 18 residues in the CDR3. Trimming left V 0 bases short and J 3 bases short, with 22 bases between. The germline gives CDR1 SGHDT, CDR2 YYEEEE. This chain's CDR3 is CASSLAAAGQLLGYEQYF. The CDR3 DNA reads TGTGCCAGCAGCTTGGCTGCGGCGGGTCAGTTGTTGGGCTACGAGCAGTACTTC.

V gene TRBV6-4 combines with J gene TRBJ1-2; 9 positions agree with TRBD1. The CDR3 loop spans 13 amino acids. Germline trimming cut 4 bases from V and 8 bases from J; bases unmatched to any gene: 5. Germline CDR1 reads MRHNA; CDR2 reads SNTAGT. For the CDR3, the DNA is TGTGCCAGCAGTGCCACAGGGGGCTGGGGCTACACCTTC. Its translation: CASSATGGWGYTF.

V and J are TRBV10-3 and TRBJ1-6; TRBD1 aligns across 8 bases. This CDR3 has 15 amino acids. V dropped 2 bases and J dropped 10; count of bases not matched to a gene: 7. CDR1 and CDR2 from the germline V gene are ENHRY and SYGVKD. The CDR3 coding sequence is TGTGCCATCAGTGAGCCCGGACAGGGAAGATCACCCCTCCACTTT. Encoded protein: CAISEPGQGRSPLHF.

CDR3 protein: CASSQDFRNIQYF. The CDR3 region has the DNA TGTGCCAGCAGTCAGGACTTCAGAAACATTCAGTACTTC. This chain connects TRBV6-1 to TRBJ2-4; possible D gene TRBD2, 5 bases. V was shortened by 5 bases and J by 6 bases, with 11 bases between the two germline ends. The CDR3 is 13 amino acids. The germline V gene encodes CDR1 MNHNS and CDR2 SASEGT.

This clone turned up a few times. The V and J genes are TRBV7-6 and TRBJ1-1; D uncertain. Germline CDR1 reads SGHVS; CDR2 reads FNYEAQ. CDR3 length: 16 amino acids. Trimming removed 3 bases from V and 2 bases from J, with 16 bases in between. CDR3 sequence: CASSLAAGSVNTEAFF. The CDR3 DNA follows: TGTGCCAGCAGCTTGGCCGCGGGCAGCGTAAACACTGAAGCTTTCTTT.

The J gene is TRBJ1-2, the V gene TRBV23-1, with 7 bases aligning to TRBD1. TRBV23-1 is an open reading frame, and its role is uncertain. Trimming took 0 bases from V and 0 from J; bases not matched to a gene: 7. The CDR3 contains 17 residues. CDR3 in DNA: TGCGCCAGCAGTCAATCCCCACCGACAGGGACTAACTATGGCTACACCTTC. The encoded protein is CASSQSPPTGTNYGYTF.

The gene calls are TRBV18 and TRBJ1-3; D is uncertain. Between the trimmed V and J ends, which lost 1 base and 6 bases, there was a span of 16 bases. The CDR3 runs to 16 residues. Germline-derived CDR1 and CDR2 are KGHSH and LQKENI. The chain's CDR3 is CASSPLTAPRENTIYF. The DNA of the CDR3 is TGTGCCAGCTCACCACTTACAGCTCCCCGGGAAAACACCATATATTTT.

The chain couples TRBV7-6 to TRBJ1-1; TRBD1 aligns across 11 bases. This CDR3 is 17 amino acids long. Germline CDR1 and CDR2: SGHVS and FNYEAQ. V lost 5 bases, J lost 5 bases, and 13 bases stayed unmatched. The CDR3 spells CASSPGTGGRGGTEAFF. The CDR3 DNA follows: TGTGCCAGCAGCCCCGGGACAGGGGGTCGAGGGGGAACTGAAGCTTTCTTT.

This clone was recorded a few times. The chain has TRBV7-2 and TRBJ2-2; TRBD2 agrees at 11 bases. Germline V lookup: CDR1 SGHTA, CDR2 FQGNSA. Losses at the gene ends were 3 bases for V and 6 bases for J; bases not matched to a gene: 6. The CDR3 is made up of 16 amino acids. The CDR3 DNA sequence: TGTGCCAGCAGCTTCTGGCTAGCGGGGGGCCCCGGGGAGCTGTTTTTT. Translated, it gives CASSFWLAGGPGELFF.

The J gene is TRBJ2-7, the V gene TRBV27, with D maybe TRBD1 (5 bases). CDR3 length: 16 amino acids. Germline-derived CDR1 and CDR2 are MNHEY and SMNVEV (reference sequence). The V end was cut by 5 bases, the J end by 2 bases, with 19 bases between. The CDR3 sequence is CASSLGYGAATYEQYF. DNA for the CDR3: TGTGCCAGCAGTCTGGGGTATGGGGCAGCGACCTACGAGCAGTACTTC.

J is TRBJ1-3 and V is TRBV5-1; maybe TRBD1 (6 bases). V was clipped by 4 bases and J by 0 bases, with 17 bases between them. This CDR3 has 17 amino acids. Per the germline V gene, CDR1 is SGHRS and CDR2 is YFSETQ. The CDR3 region has the DNA TGCGCCAGCAGCGTATTAGCAGGGGCTTCCTCTGGAAACACCATATATTTT. This sequence encodes CASSVLAGASSGNTIYF.

This clone appeared a few times. The genes are TRBV5-8 and TRBJ1-5; tentatively, D is TRBD1 (5 bases). The CDR3 spans 14 residues. V lost 1 base to trimming and J lost 6 bases, with 11 bases between them. CDR1 SGHTS and CDR2 YDEGEE come from the germline V gene. The chain's CDR3 is CASSLKGFFQPQHF. CDR3 nucleotide sequence: TGTGCCAGCAGCTTGAAGGGGTTCTTTCAGCCCCAGCATTTT. The full variable domain, completed using reference TRBV5-8 and TRBJ1-5, is EAGVTQSPTHLIKTRGQQATLRCSPISGHTSVYWYQQALGLGLQFLLWYDEGEERNRGNFPPRFSGRQFPNYSSELNVNALELEDSALYLCASSLKGFFQPQHFGDGTRLSIL.

As DNA, the CDR3 is TGCGCCAGCAGCTCTCGCGGGGGGGCGGCAGATACGCAGTATTTT. Protein product: CASSSRGGAADTQYF. The chain links TRBV4-3 to TRBJ2-3; TRBD2 matches at 9 bases. Germline CDR1 LGHNA, CDR2 YSLEER. V shed 5 bases and J 4 bases; nucleotides not matched to a gene: 7. The CDR3 runs 15 residues.